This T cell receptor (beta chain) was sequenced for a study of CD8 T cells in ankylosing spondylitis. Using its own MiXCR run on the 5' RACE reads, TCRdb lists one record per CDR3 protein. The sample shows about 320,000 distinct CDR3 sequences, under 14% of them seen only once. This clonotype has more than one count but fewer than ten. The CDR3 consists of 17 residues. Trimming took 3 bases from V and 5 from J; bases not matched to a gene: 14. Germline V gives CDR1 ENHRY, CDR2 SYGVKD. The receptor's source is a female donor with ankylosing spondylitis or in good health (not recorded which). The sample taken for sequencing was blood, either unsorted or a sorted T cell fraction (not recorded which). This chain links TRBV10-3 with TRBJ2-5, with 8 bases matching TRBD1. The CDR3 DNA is TGTGCCATCAGTGACCCACCAGGGGGCATGGGTTTTGAGACCCAGTACTTC. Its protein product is CAISDPPGGMGFETQYF.